This T cell receptor (beta chain) was sequenced during a study of cytomegalovirus exposure and HLA in healthy donors (dated by TCRdb to the late 2010s). About the full investigation: According to an earlier analysis of around 600 of the donors, about 170 million T cells yielded 117 million unique TCR beta sequences and 276 Gb of sequence data. Class I and class II HLA loci were covered by the typing at four-digit resolution. Several DR-DQ haplotypes were treated as single units for association and clustering because of strong linkage in the cohort. A later analysis re-examined previously published TCR beta repertoires from roughly 720 donors and added high-resolution HLA genotyping to investigate patterns of TCR occurrence. The study was designed to test whether signatures of past pathogen exposure could be identified by cataloging public T cell receptors. Along with the approximately 700-subject first cohort, a separate validation cohort of over a hundred different subjects was used. Using immunosequencing, the study profiled T cell repertoires from fewer than 700 subjects and related those repertoires to cytomegalovirus serostatus. To predict cytomegalovirus infection status, the study combined high-throughput TCR immunosequencing, statistical association of individual TCRs with disease status, and machine learning. Of the 300 to 400 genotyped donors, approximately 83% fell in the genetic ancestry cluster associated with self-reported Caucasian donors. Roughly 320 gigabases of sequencing data and roughly 81 million unique TCR sequences made up an early release that covered roughly 670 HLA-typed donors. An earlier analysis of 587 of the donors used high-throughput TCR beta sequencing to judge whether each TCR beta V gene segment behaved as functional or pseudogenic. All discovery cohort repertoires had been generated using a single sequencing platform. Typing coverage varied by locus: roughly 620-630 donors for A, B, C, DRB1 and DQB1; roughly 560 for DQA1; nearly 610 for DPA1; roughly 450 for DPB1. On average, about 200,000 unique TCR beta nucleotide sequences were sequenced per donor among more than 350 genotyped donors of the cohort, with approximately 18% of those sequences being non-productive. Genome-wide SNP genotypes for about 55% of the roughly 670 donors were used in a later genetic analysis, which treated that subset as a discovery cohort. Donor age, sex, ethnicity and CMV serostatus were collected together with the repertoire data. In the later analysis, no new phenotypic data were used to find candidate immune exposures; instead, reliance was placed on TCR beta sequences and their occurrence across donors. The full study reports these points: The authors suggested that the approach could potentially be generalized to other disease states and immunological phenotypes. The earlier analysis of 587 of the donors excluded 15 to 20 rarely observed V segments, including chromosome 9 orphons, because counts were too low. Because some donors lacked HLA typing at each locus, the association tests relied only on the typed subset. In an earlier analysis of more than 450 of the donors, most TCR beta V segments were observed in productive rearrangements about 87% or about 30% of the time, broadly matching IMGT annotations. Some IMGT-functional V segments, including TRBV6-2 and TRBV6-3, could not be told apart with the 87-base-pair reads, so those segments were excluded. A total of roughly 160 TCR beta chains were listed by the study as associated with cytomegalovirus. The classifier was reported to diagnose cytomegalovirus status with high specificity and sensitivity in both the original cohort and the validation cohort. A later analysis reported that several top co-occurrence clusters appeared linked to parvovirus B19, influenza, CMV and Epstein-Barr virus. In a later analysis, HLA-associated TCR beta chains were found to be more clonally expanded and to have lower generation probabilities than equally common non-associated chains. A later genetic analysis associated a missense DCLRE1C variant with V-gene and J-gene trimming of TCR beta chains, and an independent cohort replicated the association. At a false discovery rate of 0.05, a later analysis linked 16,000 or so TCR beta sequences to specific HLA alleles. In a later analysis, most CMV-associated TCR beta chains were found to appear HLA-restricted, with HLA associations seemingly driven largely by CMV exposure. In this cohort, only TCR beta chains were sequenced, and detectable features were limited by the absence of alpha or paired-chain data. In a later analysis, the rate of TCR association differed among HLA loci, with DRB1 alleles having the most associated TCRs and HLA-C alleles having the fewest. When HLA alleles, especially DR and DQ, strongly co-occurred, attributing TCR associations to individual alleles was difficult. Across donors, most TCR sequences were observed very rarely, whereas some public TCRs were present in many individuals. Immune exposure information for the cohort was limited to CMV serostatus. Sequencing depth was assumed to be roughly uniform across donors in the presence/absence analyses, though that assumption may not hold. In vitro tests confirmed that a few of the cytomegalovirus-associated TCR beta chains recognize cytomegalovirus antigens. In a later genetic analysis, fewer N-insertions in productive TCRs were reported among donors in an Asian-associated ancestry cluster than the roughly 700-donor mean. A further reported finding was that TCR beta sequences accurately predicted the HLA-A and HLA-B alleles for most subjects in the first cohort. A cluster of highly shared sequence variants was judged likely to be a technical artifact of the sequencing pipeline. Linkage disequilibrium might explain the correlated functional status among segregating V segments, but an unknown experimental factor could not be ruled out.

The germline V gene sets CDR1 to SGDLS and CDR2 to YYNGEE. CDR3 length: 13 amino acids, cysteine to phenylalanine. Only CDR3 DNA remains: 39 bases, in frame from the first base. The V end gives up 3 bases and the J end 11 bases, leaving 8 bases in the junction not matched to a gene. A note on this clone: It lacks a known antigen. Base-call qualities are not available, and no considerably larger clone is one nucleotide away.

The cohort comprised around 700 healthy bone marrow donors. Cohort members were all nominally healthy when sampled, although unrecorded immune exposures were likely present. The donor tested CMV seropositive and was one of the 289 seropositive cohort members. Each donor provided a peripheral blood sample, and peripheral blood mononuclear cells were used for TCR beta sequencing. The Qiagen DNeasy Blood Extraction Kit was used to extract genomic DNA from the blood cell samples. Library preparation employed the immunoSEQ multiplex PCR assay. For the multiplex PCR, a mixture combining 60 forward primers for TCR Vbeta segments and 13 reverse primers for TCR Jbeta segments was used. Amplification of the CDR3 region of rearranged TCR beta genes was performed with a multiplex PCR assay on genomic DNA. On the Illumina HiSeq System, the amplified TCR beta libraries were sequenced as 87-base-pair reads. Per the original workflow: Across the 500 to 700 repertoires, a later analysis counted 75 million to 90 million unique TCR beta chains, approximately 12 million of which were shared by at least two donors. A nearest-neighbor algorithm error-corrected the raw reads and collapsed the reads into unique sequences, merging closely related sequences to remove PCR and sequencing errors. V, D and J gene segments were assigned by aligning CDR3 sequences to IMGT reference sequences. Each retained sequence needed at least a six-nucleotide match to both a V gene segment and a J gene segment. A rearrangement counted as productive if the CDR3 had no stop codons and remained in frame with V and J, and every other rearrangement counted as non-productive. Following IMGT convention, CDR3 was defined as the stretch from the second conserved V-encoded cysteine to the conserved J-encoded phenylalanine. In an earlier analysis of approximately 590 of the donors, sequences lacking an unambiguous match to a single V gene segment were excluded. In an earlier analysis of more than 500 of the donors, a V segment was called functional when productive rearrangements were above 56.7%, and segregating when the standard deviation between donors exceeded 5%. To diagnose cytomegalovirus status from the catalog of TCR beta chain sequences, a statistical classification framework was built. In a later analysis, V and J genes were assigned by comparing TCR nucleotide sequences against IMGT/GENE-DB human TR gene sequences. Using the TCRdist pipeline, a later analysis assigned CDR3 sequences along with most-parsimonious VDJ recombination scenarios. A later analysis defined each TCR beta chain by its CDR3 amino acid sequence plus V-gene family, and excluded reads lacking a unique V-gene family. A later analysis removed 600 or so highly shared, low-generation-probability nucleotide sequences to deal with suspected cross-contamination and a sequencing artifact. In a later analysis, a clonal expansion index for each public chain was calculated from normalized within-repertoire ranks of inferred template counts. In a later analysis, generation probabilities were computed using a VDJ recombination model fitted to out-of-frame rearrangements, and the results were checked against IGoR. A later analysis scored TCR-TCR, TCR-HLA and TCR-CMV co-occurrence with hypergeometric tests, applying a repertoire-size bias correction to TCR pairs. False discovery rates were estimated in a later analysis by permuting HLA or CMV assignments 20 times. In a later analysis, co-occurring TCRs were grouped using DBSCAN, and TCRdist sequence similarity was added for clustering within HLA-allele-positive subsets. Co-occurrence clustering excluded repertoires with fewer than 30,000 or more than 120,000 public chains, plus five with anomalous nucleotide sharing. TCRdb's version of the immuneACCESS table is confined to in-frame rearrangements and falls short of the full clone set. An unresolved V gene accounts for under half of the shortfall where checked; the remainder is of unknown origin. V and J calls and clone size come straight from that table; D and trimming were deduced from the DNA. The sample table shows 250,000 to 350,000 clones, and roughly 89% are seen once. 3.5% to 4% of the sample goes to the ten largest clones.

The chain is assembled from TRBV9 and TRBJ2-1, and TRBD1 aligns with 7 junction nucleotides. This TCR derives from a middle-aged man in good health and CMV-seropositive. The material sequenced was PBMCs. The CDR3 reads as follows: CASSASTGVKQFF. The bases read TGTGCCAGCAGCGCCTCTACAGGGGTGAAGCAGTTCTTC.